This TCR beta chain appears in the sequencing data of a study of blood T cells in healthy people across ages. The CDR3 contains 13 residues. V dropped 2 bases and J dropped 3 bases, with 7 bases sitting between them. PCR was performed a second time for roughly 6 to 12 cycles using a sample-barcoded 5' primer and a J-beta primer mix. Every cDNA molecule carried a tag from a template-switch adaptor bearing 12 random nucleotides. One entry per CDR3 protein results from TCRdb running MiXCR on the 5' RACE reads. This repertoire shows more than 1,000,000 distinct CDR3 sequences, around 25% found once; its top ten account for 0.65% to 0.95%. These data were likewise used in another study, on T cells of mothers and their children. That publication notes: The M1S primer of the second PCR added sample barcodes and 2-4 random nucleotides.

The TCR originated in a girl aged 2-10 years in good health. This rearrangement joins TRBV12-3 or TRBV12-4 to TRBJ2-5; a possible D gene is TRBD1 (6 bases). The sample taken for sequencing was blood. The CDR3 DNA is TGTGCCAGCAGTTTAAACAGGGAAGAGACCCAGTACTTC. Protein: CASSLNREETQYF.